These 14 T cell receptor beta chains share one sample of origin, sequenced in a study of graft-versus-host responses after intestinal transplantation. Researchers processed graft tissue to release intraepithelial and lamina propria lymphocytes. Repertoires were generated with immunoSEQ multiplex PCR, while TCRdb's copy carries only in-frame clones and drops some. The sample records 14,000 or so clones, over 60% being singletons. The sequencing used ileum tissue, collected just under 28 days after intestinal transplant. These receptors originate from a human patient who received an intestinal transplant, so some T cells may come from the graft donor.

The rearrangement uses TRBV6-4 and TRBJ2-5, with D possibly being TRBD2 (7 bases). The CDR3 is 14 amino acids. The V gene's germline CDR1 is MRHNA and CDR2 SNTAGT. Trimming cost V 3 bases and J 4 bases, with 12 bases left between them. The CDR3, as DNA: TGTGCCAGCAGTGAACAGGGAGGGGGAGAGACCCAGTACTTC. This gives the protein CASSEQGGGETQYF.

The chain employs TRBV6-5 and TRBJ1-4; D is possibly TRBD1 (6 bases). V was clipped by 5 bases and J by 8 bases, with 15 bases between them. This CDR3 contains 14 residues. Germline lookup yields CDR1 MNHEY and CDR2 SVGAGI. CDR3: CASSTGSRQEKLFF. CDR3 in DNA: TGTGCCAGCAGTACAGGGTCGCGGCAAGAAAAACTGTTTTTT.

The chain employs TRBV15 and TRBJ2-3; D not resolved. This CDR3 has 14 amino acids. The ends were cut back, 7 bases at V and 4 bases at J, with 15 bases in the middle. Germline V gives CDR1 LNHNV, CDR2 YYDKDF (reference sequence). The CDR3 loop reads CATKPTSPADTQYF. The CDR3 nucleotides are TGTGCCACCAAACCAACTTCCCCCGCAGATACGCAGTATTTT.

The chain employs TRBV6-6 and TRBJ2-3; no clear D. The ends were cut back, 7 bases at V and 5 bases at J, with 7 bases in the middle. The CDR3 contains 11 residues. In germline, CDR1 is MNHNY, CDR2 SVGAGI (reference sequence). This CDR3 is CASKSVDTQYF. As DNA, the CDR3 is TGTGCCAGCAAGAGTGTAGATACGCAGTATTTT.

In this sample, this clone turned up a few times. The chain employs TRBV6-1 and TRBJ1-1; no reliable D call. Germline CDR1 reads MNHNS; CDR2 reads SASEGT. The CDR3 extends over 15 amino acids. Deletions cut 0 bases from V and 1 base from J, with 9 bases between. The CDR3 region is CASSEALLQNTEAFF. The CDR3 DNA reads TGTGCCAGCAGTGAAGCACTTCTCCAGAACACTGAAGCTTTCTTT.

The rearrangement links TRBV5-4 to TRBJ1-1, with a weak D call TRBD1 (5 bases). The V gene's germline CDR1 is SGHNT and CDR2 YYREEE (reference sequence). The CDR3 has 12 amino acids. Trimming removed 1 base at V and 11 bases at J, with 12 bases between. The CDR3 nucleotides read TGTGCCAGCAGCTTGTGGGGCCAGCCGGCTTTCTTT. Amino acids: CASSLWGQPAFF.

J is TRBJ1-4 and V is TRBV11-2, with 8 bases fitting TRBD1. The CDR3 has 15 residues. V shed 5 bases, J shed 8 bases, and the junction held 10 bases outside the gene matches. The V gene's germline CDR1 is SGHAT and CDR2 FQNNGV. CDR3 nucleotides: TGTGCCAGCAGCACGGACAGGGCTTCGGGGGAAAAACTGTTTTTT. Protein sequence: CASSTDRASGEKLFF.

The sample holds one count of this clone. The chain carries TRBV5-4 and TRBJ2-3; 11 nucleotides align to TRBD2. V was pared by 3 bases and J by 0 bases, with 3 bases of the junction left unmatched. The CDR3 sequence is 16 residues long. Germline V gene sequence: CDR1 SGHNT, CDR2 YYREEE (reference sequence). CDR3 protein: CASSSRLAGSTDTQYF. The DNA for the CDR3 is TGTGCCAGCAGCTCGAGACTAGCGGGGAGCACAGATACGCAGTATTTT.

This clone has more than one count but fewer than ten. Other DNA sequences of this sample code for an identical CDR3. J is TRBJ2-1 and V is TRBV5-1; 12 nucleotides match TRBD2. CDR3 length: 15 residues. After removal of 2 bases from V and 5 bases from J, the junction contained 2 bases not matched to a gene. Germline V gene lookup returns CDR1 SGHRS and CDR2 YFSETQ. The CDR3 region has the DNA TGCGCCAGCAGCTTCGGACTAGCGGGACACAATGAGCAGTTCTTC. It is translated as CASSFGLAGHNEQFF.

The chain uses TRBV5-6 and TRBJ2-5; D perhaps matches TRBD2 (6 bases). CDR1 and CDR2 (germline): SGHDT, YYEEEE. This CDR3 has 14 residues. V lost 4 bases and J 4 bases, leaving 14 bases between the germline ends. CDR3 in amino acids: CASSTGVGGETQYF. CDR3 DNA sequence: TGTGCCAGCAGCACCGGAGTCGGGGGAGAGACCCAGTACTTC.

This clone was seen a few times. This sequence joins TRBV10-2 and TRBJ1-6, with D possibly matching TRBD1 (6 bases). The CDR3 extends over 13 amino acids. Germline-derived CDR1 and CDR2 are WSHSY and SAAADI. Deletions cut 5 bases from V and 9 bases from J, with 11 bases between. The CDR3: CASSKDRTSPLHF. The CDR3 DNA follows: TGCGCCAGCAGTAAGGACAGAACTTCACCCCTCCACTTT.

The chain recombines TRBV28 with TRBJ2-4, with 8 bases matching TRBD2. Germline CDR1 MDHEN, CDR2 SYDVKM. The CDR3 has 13 amino acids. After removal of 10 bases from V and 7 bases from J, the junction contained 9 bases not matched to a gene. The CDR3 sequence: CATINGGVNIQYF. CDR3 in DNA: TGTGCCACCATCAACGGGGGGGTCAACATTCAGTACTTC.

The CDR3 DNA reads TGTGCCAGCAGCCCGAGAATTGGTACAGATACGCAGTATTTT. Translation: CASSPRIGTDTQYF. The chain uses TRBV9 and TRBJ2-3; no firm D call. The V end was cut by 4 bases, the J end by 3 bases, with 12 bases between. Germline V lookup: CDR1 SGDLS, CDR2 YYNGEE. The CDR3 is 14 amino acids.

A few counts support this clone. The chain couples TRBV9 to TRBJ2-3; 9 nucleotides align to TRBD2. CDR3 length equals 18 residues. Germline CDR1 is SGDLS and CDR2 is YYNGEE. V gave up 3 bases and J gave up 2 bases; unmatched junction bases: 13. The CDR3 loop reads CASSGNPQSGGPTDTQYF. DNA of the CDR3: TGTGCCAGCAGCGGAAACCCTCAAAGCGGGGGGCCCACAGATACGCAGTATTTT.